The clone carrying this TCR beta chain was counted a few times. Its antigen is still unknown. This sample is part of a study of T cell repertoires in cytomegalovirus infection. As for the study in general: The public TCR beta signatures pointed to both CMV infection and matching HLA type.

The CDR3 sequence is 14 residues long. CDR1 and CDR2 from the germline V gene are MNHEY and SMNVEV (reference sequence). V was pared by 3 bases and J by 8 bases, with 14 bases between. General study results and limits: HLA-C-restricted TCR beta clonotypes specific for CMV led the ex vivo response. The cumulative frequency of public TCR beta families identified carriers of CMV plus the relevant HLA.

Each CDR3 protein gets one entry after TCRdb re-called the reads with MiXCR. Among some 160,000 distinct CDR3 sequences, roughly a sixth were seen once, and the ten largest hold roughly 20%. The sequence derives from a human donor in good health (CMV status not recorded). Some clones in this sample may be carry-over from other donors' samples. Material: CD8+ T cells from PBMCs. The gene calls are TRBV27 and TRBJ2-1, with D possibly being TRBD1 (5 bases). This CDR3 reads CASSFLVGVDEQFF. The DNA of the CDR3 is TGTGCCAGCAGTTTCCTCGTAGGGGTGGATGAGCAGTTCTTC.